The sequence of this T cell receptor (beta chain) was determined in a study of blood T cell repertoires in COVID-19. The CDR3 consists of 16 residues. Trimming left V 6 bases short and J 2 bases short, with 19 bases between. CDR1 and CDR2 (germline): MRHNA, SNTAGT. Only in-frame clones appear in the TCRdb table, and some are missing; sequencing was by immunoSEQ multiplex PCR. This sample has 430,000 or so clones; approximately 91% occur once, and the top ten carry 1.4%. Cohorts were assigned according to the clinical history that participants reported. In the 2 weeks before study entry, exposed participants met a COVID-19 case, which was PCR-confirmed or clinician-diagnosed.

The material sequenced was PBMCs or T cells enriched from blood (not recorded which). V gene TRBV6-4 combines with J gene TRBJ1-1; tentatively, D is TRBD1 (6 bases). This TCR derives from a woman aged 18-29 years who had been exposed to COVID-19. In nucleotides, the CDR3 is TGTGCCAGCAGAAACCTCGTCACAGGGATTAACACTGAAGCTTTCTTT. This translates into CASRNLVTGINTEAFF.